This TCR beta chain originates from a study of identical twins. Notes on the study in general: Model-predicted out-of-frame TCR alpha sharing fell below observed values in monozygotic twins. Beta clonotypes that were abundant in cord blood contained fewer insertions, a pattern absent from memory repertoires.

The V gene's germline CDR1 is DFQATT and CDR2 SNEGSKA (reference sequence). The CDR3 covers 14 residues. Deletions cut 4 bases from V and 2 bases from J, with 13 bases between. There are many counts of this clonotype. Its specificity is unknown. Via MiXCR, TCRdb re-called the 5' RACE reads, giving one row per CDR3 protein. The data contain more than 650,000 distinct CDR3 sequences, approximately 6% of them seen just once; the ten biggest clones take up roughly 1.6%. The chain is built from TRBV20-1 and TRBJ2-3; TRBD1 or TRBD2 may be the D gene (6 bases each). The sequenced sample consisted of naive T cells sorted from blood. The receptor comes from a man aged 18 to 30 in good health. The CDR3 sequence: CSAMRGAHTDTQYF. The CDR3 coding sequence is TGCAGTGCTATGAGGGGGGCCCACACAGATACGCAGTATTTT.